This T cell receptor beta chain was sequenced for a study of blood T cell repertoires in COVID-19. In the study overall: COVID-19 samples collected from the United States, Italy and Spain covered acute and convalescent phases. PBMCs, B-cell-depleted T cells, or T cells were the source of the cDNA or gDNA that made up the material.

The CDR3 is made up of 14 amino acids. The germline CDR1 and CDR2 sequences are SGHVS and FQNEAQ. V lost 3 bases and J lost 4, with 12 bases in between. Here immunoSEQ multiplex PCR was the method, and the copy in TCRdb shows in-frame clones only, minus some. The data hold tens of thousands of clones, with around 83% observed a single time. This rearrangement joins TRBV7-8 to TRBJ1-2; perhaps TRBD1 as D (6 bases). This TCR was recovered from a human donor in a cohort sampled during active or convalescent COVID-19. Sequencing was done on a sample of peripheral blood. The CDR3 region has the DNA TGTGCCAGCAGCTTTCCGGACAGCCTCTATGGCTACACCTTC. As protein: CASSFPDSLYGYTF.